This T cell receptor beta chain came from a study of PD-1 blockade in classical Hodgkin lymphoma. Method: immunoSEQ multiplex PCR; TCRdb's copy keeps in-frame clones and lacks some. The sample lists about 92,000 clones, 75% to 85% occurring once. This clone has a single count. Time point indicated: cycle 4 day 1 (C4D1), after more than five weeks of nivolumab. Relapses following autologous stem cell transplantation were seen in all patients, with brentuximab vedotin exposure varying. V lost 2 bases to trimming and J lost 0 bases, with 4 bases between them. This CDR3 region has 12 residues. The germline V gene encodes CDR1 GTSNPN and CDR2 SVGIG (reference sequence).

The material was peripheral blood mononuclear cells (PBMCs), obtained before the fourth cycle of nivolumab. The origin of this receptor is a human donor with classical Hodgkin lymphoma. The V call is TRBV30, the J call TRBJ1-1; D is unresolved. CDR3 nucleotide sequence: TGTGCCTGGAGTCTGATGAACACTGAAGCTTTCTTT. Amino acid sequence: CAWSLMNTEAFF.